This TCR beta chain was documented in a study of Ad26.COV2.S vaccination and SARS-CoV-2 variants. Study-wide results and limits: Recipients of vaccine and of placebo showed similar breadth of their non-spike TCR repertoires.

For this clone: What it recognizes is unknown.

Trimming took off 8 bases at V and 7 bases at J, with 18 bases between the two ends. This CDR3 comprises 14 residues. The germline gives CDR1 ENHRY, CDR2 SYGVKD. Profiled with immunoSEQ multiplex PCR; TCRdb holds only in-frame clones, not every one. The table has around 370,000 clones, 92% seen once. The V gene is TRBV10-3, the J gene TRBJ2-1; D possibly matches TRBD1 or TRBD2 (6 bases each). The source of this sequence is a human donor who had recovered from COVID-19. Sequenced here: peripheral blood, sampled after recovery from COVID-19. The CDR3 loop reads CAIAGQEIENEQFF. Here the CDR3 DNA reads TGTGCCATCGCGGGACAAGAGATTGAGAATGAGCAGTTCTTC.